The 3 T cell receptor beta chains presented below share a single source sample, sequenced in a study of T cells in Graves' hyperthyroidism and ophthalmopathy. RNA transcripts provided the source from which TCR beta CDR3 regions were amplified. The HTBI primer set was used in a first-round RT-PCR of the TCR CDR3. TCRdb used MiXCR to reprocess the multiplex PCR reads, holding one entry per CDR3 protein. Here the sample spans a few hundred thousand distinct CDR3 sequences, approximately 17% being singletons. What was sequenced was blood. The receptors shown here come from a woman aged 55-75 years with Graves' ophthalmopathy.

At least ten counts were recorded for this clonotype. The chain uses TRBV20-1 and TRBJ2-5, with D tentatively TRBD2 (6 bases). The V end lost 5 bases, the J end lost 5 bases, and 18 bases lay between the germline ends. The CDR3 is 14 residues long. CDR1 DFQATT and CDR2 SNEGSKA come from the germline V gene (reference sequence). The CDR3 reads CSAWGDAKRETQYF. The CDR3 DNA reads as TGCAGTGCTTGGGGGGACGCTAAGCGGGAGACCCAGTACTTC.

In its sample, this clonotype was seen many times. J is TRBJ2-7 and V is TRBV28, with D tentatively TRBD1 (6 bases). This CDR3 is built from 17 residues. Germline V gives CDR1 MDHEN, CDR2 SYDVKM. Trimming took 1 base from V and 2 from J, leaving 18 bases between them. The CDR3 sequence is CASSLLGGKGGPYEQYF. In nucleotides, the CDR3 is TGTGCCAGCAGTTTATTGGGCGGAAAAGGGGGTCCCTACGAGCAGTACTTC.

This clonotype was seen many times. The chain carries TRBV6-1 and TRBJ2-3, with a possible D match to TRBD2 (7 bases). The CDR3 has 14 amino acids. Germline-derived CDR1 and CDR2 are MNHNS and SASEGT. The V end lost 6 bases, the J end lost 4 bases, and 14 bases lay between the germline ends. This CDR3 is CASRRGGVADTQYF. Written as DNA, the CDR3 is TGTGCCAGCAGAAGGGGGGGCGTCGCAGATACGCAGTATTTT.